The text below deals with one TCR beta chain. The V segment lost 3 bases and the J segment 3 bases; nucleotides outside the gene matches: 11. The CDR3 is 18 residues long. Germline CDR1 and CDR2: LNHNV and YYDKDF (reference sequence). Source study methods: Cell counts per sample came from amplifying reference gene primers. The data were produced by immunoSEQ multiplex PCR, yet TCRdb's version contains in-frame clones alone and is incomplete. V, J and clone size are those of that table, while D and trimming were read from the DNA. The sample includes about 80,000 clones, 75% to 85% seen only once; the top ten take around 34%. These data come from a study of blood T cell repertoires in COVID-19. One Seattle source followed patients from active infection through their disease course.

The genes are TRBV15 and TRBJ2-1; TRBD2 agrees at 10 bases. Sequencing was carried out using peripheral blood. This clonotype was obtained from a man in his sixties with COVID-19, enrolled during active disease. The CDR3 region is CATSSSDVLAGNYNEQFF. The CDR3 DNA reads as TGTGCCACCAGCAGTTCAGACGTACTAGCGGGAAACTACAATGAGCAGTTCTTC. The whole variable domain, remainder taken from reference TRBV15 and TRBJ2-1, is DAMVIQNPRYQVTQFGKPVTLSCSQTLNHNVMYWYQQKSSQAPKLLFHYYDKDFNNEADTPDNFQSRRPNTSFCFLDIRSPGLGDTAMYLCATSSSDVLAGNYNEQFFGPGTRLTVL.